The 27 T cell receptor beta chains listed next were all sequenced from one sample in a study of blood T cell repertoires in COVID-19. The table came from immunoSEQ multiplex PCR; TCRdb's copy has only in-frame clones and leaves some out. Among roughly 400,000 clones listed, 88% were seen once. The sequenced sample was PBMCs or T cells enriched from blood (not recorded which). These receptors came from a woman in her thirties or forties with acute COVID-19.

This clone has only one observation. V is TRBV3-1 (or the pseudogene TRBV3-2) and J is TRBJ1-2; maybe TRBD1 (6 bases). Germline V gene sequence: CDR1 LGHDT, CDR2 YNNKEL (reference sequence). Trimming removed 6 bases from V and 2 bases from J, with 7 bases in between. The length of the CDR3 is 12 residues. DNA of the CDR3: TGTGCCAGCAGTACAGGGAACTATGGCTACACCTTC. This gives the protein CASSTGNYGYTF.

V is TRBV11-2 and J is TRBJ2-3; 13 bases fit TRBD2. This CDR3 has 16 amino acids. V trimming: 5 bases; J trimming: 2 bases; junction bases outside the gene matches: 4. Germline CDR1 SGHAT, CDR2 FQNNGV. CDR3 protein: CASSPGTSGDTDTQYF. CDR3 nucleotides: TGTGCCAGCAGCCCGGGGACTAGCGGGGACACAGATACGCAGTATTTT.

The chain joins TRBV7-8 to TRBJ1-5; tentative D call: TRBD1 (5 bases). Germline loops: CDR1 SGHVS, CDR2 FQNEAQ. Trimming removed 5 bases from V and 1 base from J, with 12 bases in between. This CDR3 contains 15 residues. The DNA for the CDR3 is TGTGCCAGCAGCCAGGCGGGGGTAAGCAATCAGCCCCAGCATTTT. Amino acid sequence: CASSQAGVSNQPQHF.

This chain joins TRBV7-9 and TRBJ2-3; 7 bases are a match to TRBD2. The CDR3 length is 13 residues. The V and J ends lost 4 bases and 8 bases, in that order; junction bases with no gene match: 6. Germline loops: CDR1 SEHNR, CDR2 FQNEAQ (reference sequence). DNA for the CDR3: TGTGCCAGCAGCTCCCCCCCGGGGGGTACGCAGTATTTT. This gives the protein CASSSPPGGTQYF.

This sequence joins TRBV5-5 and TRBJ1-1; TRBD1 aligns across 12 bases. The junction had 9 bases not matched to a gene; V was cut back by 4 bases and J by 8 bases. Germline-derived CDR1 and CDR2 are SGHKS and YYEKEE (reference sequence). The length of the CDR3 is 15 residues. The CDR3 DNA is TGTGCCAGCAGCGCCGGGACAGGGGGCGGATTGGAAGCTTTCTTT. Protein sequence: CASSAGTGGGLEAFF.

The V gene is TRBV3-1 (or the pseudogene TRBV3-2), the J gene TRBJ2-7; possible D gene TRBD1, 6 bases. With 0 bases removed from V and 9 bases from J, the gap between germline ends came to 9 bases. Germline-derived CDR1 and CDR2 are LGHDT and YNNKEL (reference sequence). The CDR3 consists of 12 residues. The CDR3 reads CASSQEQGLQYF. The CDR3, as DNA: TGTGCCAGCAGCCAAGAACAGGGCCTGCAGTACTTC.

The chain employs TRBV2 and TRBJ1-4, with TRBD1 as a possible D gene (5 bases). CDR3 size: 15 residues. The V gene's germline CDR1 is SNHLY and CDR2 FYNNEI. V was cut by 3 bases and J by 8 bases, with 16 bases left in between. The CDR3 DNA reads TGTGCCAGCAGTGATCGTGGGCAGGGTGGCGAAAAACTGTTTTTT. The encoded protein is CASSDRGQGGEKLFF.

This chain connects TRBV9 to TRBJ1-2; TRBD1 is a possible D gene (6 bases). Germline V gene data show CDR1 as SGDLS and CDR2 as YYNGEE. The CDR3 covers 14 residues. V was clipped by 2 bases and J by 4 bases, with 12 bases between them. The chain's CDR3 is CASSVYPGAYGYTF. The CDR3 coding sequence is TGTGCCAGCAGCGTTTACCCAGGGGCCTATGGCTACACCTTC.

CDR3 nucleotide sequence: TGTGCCAGCAGCCTTTTAATGGGGACAGGGCGATCACCCCTCCACTTT. Its translation is CASSLLMGTGRSPLHF. This chain joins TRBV7-8 and TRBJ1-6; 9 bases are shared with TRBD1. Losses at the gene ends were 5 bases for V and 10 bases for J; bases not matched to a gene: 12. The CDR3 covers 16 residues. Germline V gene sequence: CDR1 SGHVS, CDR2 FQNEAQ.

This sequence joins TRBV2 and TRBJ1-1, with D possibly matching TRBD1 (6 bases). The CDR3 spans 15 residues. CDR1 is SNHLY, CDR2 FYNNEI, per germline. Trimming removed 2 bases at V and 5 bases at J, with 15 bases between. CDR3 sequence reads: CASSEFRGRWTEAFF. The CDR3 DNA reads TGTGCCAGCAGTGAATTCAGGGGCAGGTGGACTGAAGCTTTCTTT.

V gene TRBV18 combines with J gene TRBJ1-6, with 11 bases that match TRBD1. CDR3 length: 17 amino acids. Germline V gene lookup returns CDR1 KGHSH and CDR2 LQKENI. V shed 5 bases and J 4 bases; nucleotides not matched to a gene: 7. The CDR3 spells CASSTGQGGLYNSPLHF. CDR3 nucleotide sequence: TGTGCCAGCTCAACGGGACAGGGGGGCCTTTATAATTCACCCCTCCACTTT. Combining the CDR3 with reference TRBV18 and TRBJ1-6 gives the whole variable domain NAGVMQNPRHLVRRRGQEARLRCSPMKGHSHVYWYRQLPEEGLKFMVYLQKENIIDESGMPKERFSAEFPKEGPSILRIQQVVRGDSAAYFCASSTGQGGLYNSPLHFGNGTRLTVT.

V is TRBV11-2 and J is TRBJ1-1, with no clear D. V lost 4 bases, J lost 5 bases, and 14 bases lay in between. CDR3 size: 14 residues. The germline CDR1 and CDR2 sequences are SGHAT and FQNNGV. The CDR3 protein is CASSYGREGTEAFF. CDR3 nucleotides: TGTGCCAGCAGCTACGGGAGGGAAGGTACTGAAGCTTTCTTT.

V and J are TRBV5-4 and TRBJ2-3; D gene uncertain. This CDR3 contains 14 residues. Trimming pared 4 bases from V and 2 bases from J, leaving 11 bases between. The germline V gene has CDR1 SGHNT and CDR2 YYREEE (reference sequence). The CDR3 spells CASSLDIYTDTQYF. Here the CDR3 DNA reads TGTGCCAGCAGCCTTGACATTTACACAGATACGCAGTATTTT.

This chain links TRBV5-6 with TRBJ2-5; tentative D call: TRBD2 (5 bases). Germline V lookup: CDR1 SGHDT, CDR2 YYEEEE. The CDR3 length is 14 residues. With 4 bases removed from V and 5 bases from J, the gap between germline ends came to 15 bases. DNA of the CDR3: TGTGCCAGCAGCCTGGAGCGGTTTTGGGAGACCCAGTACTTC. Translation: CASSLERFWETQYF.

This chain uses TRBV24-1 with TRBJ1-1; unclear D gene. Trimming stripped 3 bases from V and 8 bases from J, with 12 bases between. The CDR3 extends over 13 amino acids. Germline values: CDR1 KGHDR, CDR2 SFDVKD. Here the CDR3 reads CATSDPRSGEAFF. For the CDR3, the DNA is TGTGCCACCAGTGATCCTCGGTCGGGGGAAGCTTTCTTT.

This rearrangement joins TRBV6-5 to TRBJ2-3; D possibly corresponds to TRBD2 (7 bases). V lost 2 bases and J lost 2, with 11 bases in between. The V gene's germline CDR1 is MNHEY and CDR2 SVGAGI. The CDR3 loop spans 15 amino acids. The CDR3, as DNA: TGTGCCAGCAGTTACGCGGGGGCCTCCACAGATACGCAGTATTTT. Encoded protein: CASSYAGASTDTQYF.

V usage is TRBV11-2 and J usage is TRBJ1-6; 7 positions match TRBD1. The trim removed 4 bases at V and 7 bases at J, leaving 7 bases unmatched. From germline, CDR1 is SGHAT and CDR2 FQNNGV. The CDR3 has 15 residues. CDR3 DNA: TGTGCCAGCAGCTCTCTAACAGGGGTCAATTCACCCCTCCACTTT. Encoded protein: CASSSLTGVNSPLHF.

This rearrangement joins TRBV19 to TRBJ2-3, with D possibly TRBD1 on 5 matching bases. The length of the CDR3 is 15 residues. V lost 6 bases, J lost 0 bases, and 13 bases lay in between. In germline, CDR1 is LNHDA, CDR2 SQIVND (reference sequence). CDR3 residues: CASSRRQPSTDTQYF. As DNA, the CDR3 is TGTGCCAGTAGCAGAAGACAGCCTAGCACAGATACGCAGTATTTT.

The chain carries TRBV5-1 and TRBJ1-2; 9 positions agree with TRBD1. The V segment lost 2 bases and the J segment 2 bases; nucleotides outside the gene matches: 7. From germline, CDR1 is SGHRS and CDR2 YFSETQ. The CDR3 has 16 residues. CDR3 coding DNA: TGCGCCAGCAGCTTCGGGACAGGGCACCTCAACTATGGCTACACCTTC. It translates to CASSFGTGHLNYGYTF.

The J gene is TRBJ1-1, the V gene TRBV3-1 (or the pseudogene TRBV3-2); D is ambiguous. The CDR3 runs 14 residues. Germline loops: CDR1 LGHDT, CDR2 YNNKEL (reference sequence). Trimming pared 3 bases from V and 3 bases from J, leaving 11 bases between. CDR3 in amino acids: CASSQGDRYTEAFF. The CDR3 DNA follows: TGTGCCAGCAGCCAGGGAGATCGGTACACTGAAGCTTTCTTT.

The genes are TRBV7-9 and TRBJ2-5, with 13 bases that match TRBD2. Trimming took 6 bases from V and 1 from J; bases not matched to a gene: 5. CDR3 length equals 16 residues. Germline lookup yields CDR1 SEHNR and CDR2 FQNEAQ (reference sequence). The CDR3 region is CASRTGLAGIQETQYF. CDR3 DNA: TGTGCCAGCAGAACGGGACTAGCGGGAATCCAAGAGACCCAGTACTTC.

As DNA, the CDR3 is TGTGCCAGCAGCTTCTTCTCTGGAAACACCATATATTTT. Its translation is CASSFFSGNTIYF. The chain uses TRBV7-9 and TRBJ1-3; no definite D call. V was pared by 3 bases and J by 0 bases, with 3 bases between. CDR3 length equals 13 residues. The V gene's germline CDR1 is SEHNR and CDR2 FQNEAQ (reference sequence).

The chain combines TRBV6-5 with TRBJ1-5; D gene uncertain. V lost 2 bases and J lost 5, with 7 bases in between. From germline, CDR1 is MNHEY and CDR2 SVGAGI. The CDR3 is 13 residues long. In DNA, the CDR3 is TGTGCCAGCAGTTACAAGGAGGATCAGCCCCAGCATTTT. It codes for CASSYKEDQPQHF.

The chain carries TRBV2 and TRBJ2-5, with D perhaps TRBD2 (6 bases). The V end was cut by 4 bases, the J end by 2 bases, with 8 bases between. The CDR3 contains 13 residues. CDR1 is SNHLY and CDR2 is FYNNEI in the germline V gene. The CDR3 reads CASSVGGQETQYF. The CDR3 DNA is TGTGCCAGCAGTGTTGGAGGGCAAGAGACCCAGTACTTC.

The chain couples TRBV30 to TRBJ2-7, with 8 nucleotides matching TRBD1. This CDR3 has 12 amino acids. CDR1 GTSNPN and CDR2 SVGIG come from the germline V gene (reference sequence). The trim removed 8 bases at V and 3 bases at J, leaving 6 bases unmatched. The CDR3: CAGTGTGYEQYF. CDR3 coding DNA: TGTGCCGGAACCGGGACAGGCTACGAGCAGTACTTC. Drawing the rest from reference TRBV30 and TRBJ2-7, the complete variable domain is SQTIHQWPATLVQPVGSPLSLECTVEGTSNPNLYWYRQAAGRGLQLLFYSVGIGQISSEVPQNLSASRPQDRQFILSSKKLLLSDSGFYLCAGTGTGYEQYFGPGTRLTVT.

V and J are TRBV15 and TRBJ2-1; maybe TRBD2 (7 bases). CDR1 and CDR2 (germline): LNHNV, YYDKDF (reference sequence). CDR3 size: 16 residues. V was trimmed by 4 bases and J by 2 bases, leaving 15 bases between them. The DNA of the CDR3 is TGTGCCACCAGCATTTGGGGGGGCGGAACCTACAATGAGCAGTTCTTC. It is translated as CATSIWGGGTYNEQFF.

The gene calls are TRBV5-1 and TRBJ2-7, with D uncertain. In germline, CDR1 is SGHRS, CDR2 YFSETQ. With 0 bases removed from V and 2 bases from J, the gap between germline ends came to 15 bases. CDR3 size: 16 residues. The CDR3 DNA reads TGCGCCAGCAGCTTGGTAGTATTCCGGTTTGCCTACGAGCAGTACTTC. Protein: CASSLVVFRFAYEQYF.